The rows below give T cell receptor beta chains drawn from one sample of a study of OX40 agonist ivuxolimab in advanced cancers. Clones were read by immunoSEQ multiplex PCR, and TCRdb kept only the in-frame ones, dropping some. This sample yields about 18,000 clones, of which just under 80% are seen a single time; more than 25% belongs to the top ten. This sample comprised CD4+ or CD8+ T cells sorted from blood, obtained in a trial of the OX40 agonist ivuxolimab. The origin of the receptors is an adult with an advanced solid tumor such as melanoma, head and neck, liver or kidney cancer. CDR3s include the opening cysteine and the closing phenylalanine or tryptophan. Fields, in order: CDR3 protein, CDR3 DNA, V gene, clone size, J gene, D gene. The D gene is left open where the match is weak. Clone size is stated in some rows and not others, as once, few, many or a class when expanded.

CASSAAYRGREQFF,TGTGCCAGCAGCGCAGCTTACAGGGGGAGGGAGCAGTTCTTC,TRBV9,few,TRBJ2-1,TRBD1
CAWKTNYGYTF,TGTGCCTGGAAAACTAACTATGGCTACACCTTC,TRBV30,few,TRBJ1-2,NA
CASSRDSYNEQFF,TGTGCCAGCAGCCGGGACTCCTACAATGAGCAGTTCTTC,TRBV7-9,NA,TRBJ2-1,NA
CASSLTTTNEQFF,TGTGCCAGCAGCTTAACCACTACGAATGAGCAGTTCTTC,TRBV11-2,NA,TRBJ2-1,NA
CASSLRGGASNQPQHF,TGCGCCAGCAGCCTTAGAGGGGGCGCAAGCAATCAGCCCCAGCATTTT,TRBV23-1,NA,TRBJ1-5,TRBD1
CASSPGTGINGYTF,TGTGCCAGCAGTCCCGGGACAGGGATAAATGGCTACACCTTC,TRBV25-1,NA,TRBJ1-2,TRBD1
CASSPYGPSLQPQHF,TGTGCCAGCAGCCCCTATGGGCCGTCCCTTCAGCCCCAGCATTTT,TRBV7-2,few,TRBJ1-5,NA
CASSDRDITSGNTIYF,TGTGCCAGCAGCGACCGGGACATAACCTCTGGAAACACCATATATTTT,TRBV9,NA,TRBJ1-3,NA
CASSLDPPPAGGNYGYTF,TGTGCCAGCAGCCTCGACCCCCCCCCGGCAGGGGGGAACTATGGCTACACCTTC,TRBV5-8,NA,TRBJ1-2,TRBD1
CASSFPGGIDEQYF,TGTGCCAGCAGTTTTCCCGGAGGGATCGACGAGCAGTACTTC,TRBV27,NA,TRBJ2-7,NA
CASSMAGENIQYF,TGTGCCAGTAGTATGGCGGGGGAAAACATTCAGTACTTC,TRBV19,NA,TRBJ2-4,TRBD2
CASSELTVNPYQPQHF,TGTGCCAGCAGTGAGTTGACCGTAAATCCGTATCAGCCCCAGCATTTT,TRBV2,NA,TRBJ1-5,NA
CASSRDRAPYYEQYF,TGTGCCAGCAGCCGAGACAGGGCCCCCTACTACGAGCAGTACTTC,TRBV6-6,NA,TRBJ2-7,TRBD1
CASSGRDLYNEQFF,TGTGCCAGCAGTGGACGGGATCTCTACAATGAGCAGTTCTTC,TRBV6-1,NA,TRBJ2-1,NA
CASSLEGVWGASSYNEQFF,TGTGCCAGCAGCTTAGAGGGAGTGTGGGGGGCGAGCTCCTACAATGAGCAGTTCTTC,TRBV11-1,NA,TRBJ2-1,NA
CASSTGQGAEEKLFF,TGTGCCAGCAGCACCGGACAGGGGGCAGAGGAAAAACTGTTTTTT,TRBV5-4,NA,TRBJ1-4,TRBD1
CASSIGGSRIYNEQFF,TGTGCCAGTAGTATTGGAGGGAGTCGGATCTACAATGAGCAGTTCTTC,TRBV19,NA,TRBJ2-1,NA
CSVVLASTDTQYF,TGCAGCGTTGTTCTGGCTAGCACAGATACGCAGTATTTT,TRBV29-1,NA,TRBJ2-3,NA
CASSSTGMGETQYF,TGTGCCAGCAGCTCGACAGGGATGGGAGAGACCCAGTACTTC,TRBV7-9,NA,TRBJ2-5,TRBD1
CASSQGQYNEQFF,TGCGCCAGCAGCCAGGGACAGTACAATGAGCAGTTCTTC,TRBV4-1,NA,TRBJ2-1,TRBD1
CASSPGQGASYEQYF,TGTGCCAGCAGCCCCGGACAGGGGGCCAGCTACGAGCAGTACTTC,TRBV7-9,few,TRBJ2-7,TRBD1
CASSPSGHTDTQYF,TGTGCCAGCAGTCCCAGCGGGCACACAGATACGCAGTATTTT,TRBV6-6,NA,TRBJ2-3,NA
CSVDPSPGNEQFF,TGCAGCGTTGACCCCAGTCCCGGGAATGAGCAGTTCTTC,TRBV29-1,NA,TRBJ2-1,NA
CASSSNDQPQHF,TGTGCCAGCAGTTCCAACGATCAGCCCCAGCATTTT,TRBV27,NA,TRBJ1-5,NA
CASNRDRAHEQYF,TGTGCCAGCAACCGGGACAGGGCCCACGAGCAGTACTTC,TRBV5-3,NA,TRBJ2-7,TRBD1